These 17 T cell receptor beta chains were sequenced from one sample in a study of human T cells and chemical hapten exposure. One entry per CDR3 protein results from TCRdb running MiXCR on the RACE reads. The repertoire holds about 120,000 distinct CDR3 sequences, with around an eighth as singletons. Stated time point: patch test 1, 2 weeks after DPC sensitization. Treatment described: therapeutic diphenylcyclopropenone sensitization with weekly scalp DPC. The input for sequencing was whole blood, taken in connection with sensitization to the hapten diphenylcyclopropenone (DPC). Receptors were obtained from a woman in her forties or fifties with alopecia areata. Some clones in this sample may be carry-over from other donors' samples.

This chain uses TRBV29-1 with TRBJ2-5; unclear D gene. Germline V CDR1 and CDR2: SQVTM, ANQGSEA. The CDR3 sequence is 11 residues long. V was clipped by 0 bases and J by 5 bases, with 4 bases between them. CDR3 sequence reads: CSVEEAETQYF. DNA of the CDR3: TGCAGCGTTGAAGAAGCCGAGACCCAGTACTTC. Full variable domain (remainder filled in from reference TRBV29-1 and TRBJ2-5): SAVISQKPSRDICQRGTSLTIQCQVDSQVTMMFWYRQQPGQSLTLIATANQGSEATYESGFVIDKFPISRPNLTFSTLTVSNMSPEDSSIYLCSVEEAETQYFGPGTRLLVL.

This CDR3 is CASSPLEGVRGNTEAFF. In DNA, the CDR3 is TGTGCCAGCAGCCCCCTGGAAGGGGTGAGGGGGAACACTGAAGCTTTCTTT. The chain is built from TRBV5-4 and TRBJ1-1, with D possibly matching TRBD1 (5 bases). Trimming took 4 bases from V and 1 from J, leaving 20 bases between them. The length of the CDR3 is 17 residues. CDR1 is SGHNT and CDR2 is YYREEE in the germline V gene (reference sequence).

This clonotype was seen more than once but under ten times. The gene calls are TRBV14 and TRBJ2-3, with D possibly TRBD1 on 7 matching bases. With 0 bases removed from V and 9 bases from J, the gap between germline ends came to 16 bases. Germline lookup yields CDR1 SGHDN and CDR2 FVKESK. The CDR3 totals 15 residues. CDR3 sequence reads: CASSQEVIQGGTQYF. DNA of the CDR3: TGTGCCAGCAGCCAAGAAGTCATCCAGGGGGGCACGCAGTATTTT.

This clonotype was found a few times. The rearrangement joins TRBV7-9 to TRBJ2-7, with D tentatively TRBD1 or TRBD2 (5 bases each). Per the germline V gene, CDR1 is SEHNR and CDR2 is FQNEAQ (reference sequence). V dropped 0 bases and J dropped 0 bases, with 12 bases sitting between them. The CDR3 consists of 16 residues. In DNA, the CDR3 is TGTGCCAGCAGCTTAGCGTGGGGGTCCCTCTCCTACGAGCAGTACTTC. This translates into CASSLAWGSLSYEQYF.

V is TRBV27 and J is TRBJ2-4, with 9 bases identical to TRBD1. Germline-derived CDR1 and CDR2 are MNHEY and SMNVEV (reference sequence). This CDR3 has 14 amino acids. V shed 4 bases, J shed 8 bases, and the junction held 6 bases outside the gene matches. DNA for the CDR3: TGTGCCAGCAGTTCCGGGACAGGGAGGGACATTCAGTACTTC. Translation gives CASSSGTGRDIQYF.

Of note for this clonotype: Just one base apart from a much larger clone, this may be a read error. V usage is TRBV6-2 or TRBV6-3 and J usage is TRBJ1-1; a possible D gene is TRBD1 (5 bases). The CDR3 consists of 14 residues. Germline values: CDR1 MNHEY, CDR2 SVGEGT. The chain's CDR3 is CVSCSLVRDTEAFF. The CDR3 region has the DNA TGTGTCAGCTGCTCTCTTGTCAGGGACACTGAAGCTTTCTTT.

V is TRBV5-1 and J is TRBJ2-1, with D tentatively TRBD2 (5 bases). The CDR3 is 13 residues long. Trimming took 4 bases from V and 4 from J, leaving 9 bases between them. Germline values: CDR1 SGHRS, CDR2 YFSETQ. The CDR3 bases are TGCGCCAGCAGCCCGTGGACTTACAATGAGCAGTTCTTC. It encodes CASSPWTYNEQFF.

This chain links TRBV18 with TRBJ1-3; D uncertain. The CDR3 is 13 amino acids. The germline CDR1 and CDR2 sequences are KGHSH and LQKENI. The V end was cut by 3 bases, the J end by 6 bases, with 9 bases between. CDR3 protein: CASSPVETNTIYF. Written as DNA, the CDR3 is TGTGCCAGCTCACCGGTTGAGACAAACACCATATATTTT.

CDR3 nucleotide sequence: TGTGCCAGCAGTAGAGACGGAAAGAGAGCAGATACGCAGTATTTT. It encodes CASSRDGKRADTQYF. This chain connects TRBV6-5 to TRBJ2-3; no definite D call. Trimming shortened V by 5 bases and J by 4 bases, and 16 bases separated the two germline ends. The CDR3 consists of 15 residues. Per germline, CDR1 MNHEY and CDR2 SVGAGI.

The table lists this clonotype with a few counts. The chain combines TRBV10-3 with TRBJ1-2, with D unclear. V lost 2 bases, J lost 7 bases, and 20 bases lay in between. Germline lookup yields CDR1 ENHRY and CDR2 SYGVKD. The CDR3 is 16 residues long. The DNA for the CDR3 is TGTGCCATCAGTGAGACAGCTATCGGTAGTTTGAGTGGCTACACCTTC. It codes for CAISETAIGSLSGYTF.

The V call is TRBV5-6, the J call TRBJ2-1; possibly TRBD2 for D (6 bases). CDR3 length equals 17 residues. Germline V gene data show CDR1 as SGHDT and CDR2 as YYEEEE. V was shortened by 1 base and J by 0 bases, with 14 bases between the two germline ends. CDR3 coding DNA: TGTGCCAGCAGCTTGCCCGGGGAGGCGAGCTCCTACAATGAGCAGTTCTTC. Translating it yields CASSLPGEASSYNEQFF.

This clonotype occurred a few times. The chain is built from TRBV6-5 and TRBJ1-4; D is perhaps TRBD1 (5 bases). The germline V gene has CDR1 MNHEY and CDR2 SVGAGI. The CDR3 has 15 residues. V shed 8 bases and J shed 8 bases, with 21 bases lying between them. CDR3 amino acids: CASRMVAGVREKLFF. The CDR3 nucleotides read TGTGCCAGCCGTATGGTGGCGGGGGTGAGGGAAAAACTGTTTTTT.

Ten or more counts support this clonotype. The chain employs TRBV6-5 and TRBJ1-6; D gene uncertain. This CDR3 comprises 14 residues. V gave up 2 bases and J gave up 10 bases, with 12 bases separating them. Per the germline V gene, CDR1 is MNHEY and CDR2 is SVGAGI. Here the CDR3 DNA reads TGTGCCAGCAGTTACGTCTCTCCGGGGTCACCCCTCCACTTT. It encodes CASSYVSPGSPLHF.

The chain has TRBV7-9 and TRBJ2-7; D might be TRBD1 (5 bases). V lost 6 bases and J 0 bases, leaving 9 bases between the germline ends. Germline lookup yields CDR1 SEHNR and CDR2 FQNEAQ (reference sequence). The CDR3 runs 13 residues. The CDR3, as DNA: TGTGCCAGCAGGTCCGACAGCTCCTACGAGCAGTACTTC. This codes for CASRSDSSYEQYF.

CDR3: CASSHGDRASGELFF. The CDR3 DNA sequence: TGTGCCAGCAGCCACGGGGACAGGGCATCCGGGGAGCTGTTTTTT. The genes are TRBV7-2 and TRBJ2-2, with 9 bases aligning to TRBD1. The ends lost 5 bases at V and 6 bases at J; junction bases unmatched: 7. This CDR3 is 15 amino acids long. Germline V gene data show CDR1 as SGHTA and CDR2 as FQGNSA.

The chain is built from TRBV2 and TRBJ2-3; weak D call: TRBD2 (5 bases). The CDR3 extends over 12 amino acids. Trimming shortened V by 6 bases and J by 10 bases, and 14 bases separated the two germline ends. Germline CDR1 SNHLY, CDR2 FYNNEI. The CDR3 bases are TGTGCCAGCAGCGACTATCCGGAGTCGCAGTATTTT. It codes for CASSDYPESQYF.

This clonotype has just a few counts. This rearrangement joins TRBV7-2 to TRBJ2-2; possibly TRBD1 for D (6 bases). Per germline, CDR1 SGHTA and CDR2 FQGNSA. This CDR3 is built from 15 residues. Trimming took off 4 bases at V and 2 bases at J, with 11 bases between the two ends. CDR3 DNA sequence: TGTGCCAGCAGCTCCCAACAGGGAAACACCGGGGAGCTGTTTTTT. Translated, it gives CASSSQQGNTGELFF.